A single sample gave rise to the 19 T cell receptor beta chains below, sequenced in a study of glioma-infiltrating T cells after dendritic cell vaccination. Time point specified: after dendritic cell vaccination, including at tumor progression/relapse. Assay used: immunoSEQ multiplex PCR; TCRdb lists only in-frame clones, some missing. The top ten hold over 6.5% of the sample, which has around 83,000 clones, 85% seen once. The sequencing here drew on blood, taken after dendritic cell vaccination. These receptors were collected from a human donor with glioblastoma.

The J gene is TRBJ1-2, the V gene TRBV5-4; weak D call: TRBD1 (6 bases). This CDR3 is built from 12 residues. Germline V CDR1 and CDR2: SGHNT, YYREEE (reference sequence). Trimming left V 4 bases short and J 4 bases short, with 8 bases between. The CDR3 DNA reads TGTGCCAGCAGCCCGGACAGCTATGGCTACACCTTC. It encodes CASSPDSYGYTF. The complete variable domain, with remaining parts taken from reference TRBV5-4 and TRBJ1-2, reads ETGVTQSPTHLIKTRGQQVTLRCSSQSGHNTVSWYQQALGQGPQFIFQYYREEENGRGNFPPRFSGLQFPNYSSELNVNALELDDSALYLCASSPDSYGYTFGSGTRLTVV.

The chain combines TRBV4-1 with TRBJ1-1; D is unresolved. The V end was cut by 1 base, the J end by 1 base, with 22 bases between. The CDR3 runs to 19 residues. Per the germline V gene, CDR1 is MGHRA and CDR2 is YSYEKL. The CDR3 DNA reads TGCGCCAGCAGCCAAGGGGTTTTGTCAGCGGCAATAGAGAACACTGAAGCTTTCTTT. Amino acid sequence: CASSQGVLSAAIENTEAFF.

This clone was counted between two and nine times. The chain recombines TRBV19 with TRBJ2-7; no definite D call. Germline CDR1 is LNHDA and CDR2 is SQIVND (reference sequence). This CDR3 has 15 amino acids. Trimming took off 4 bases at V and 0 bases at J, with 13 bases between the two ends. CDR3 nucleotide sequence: TGTGCCAGTAGTACCCCAGGCCCTGGCTCCTACGAGCAGTACTTC. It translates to CASSTPGPGSYEQYF.

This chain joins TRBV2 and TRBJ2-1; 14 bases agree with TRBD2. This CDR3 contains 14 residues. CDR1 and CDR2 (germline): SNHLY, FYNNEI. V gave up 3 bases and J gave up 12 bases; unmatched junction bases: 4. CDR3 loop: CASSETSGRAVQFF. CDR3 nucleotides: TGTGCCAGCAGTGAGACTAGCGGGAGGGCCGTGCAGTTCTTC.

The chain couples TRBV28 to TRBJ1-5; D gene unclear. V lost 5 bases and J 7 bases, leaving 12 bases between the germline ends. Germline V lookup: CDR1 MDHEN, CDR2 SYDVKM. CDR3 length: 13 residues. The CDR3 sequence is CASSLGVIQPQHF. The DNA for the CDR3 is TGTGCCAGCAGTCTCGGGGTCATCCAGCCCCAGCATTTT.

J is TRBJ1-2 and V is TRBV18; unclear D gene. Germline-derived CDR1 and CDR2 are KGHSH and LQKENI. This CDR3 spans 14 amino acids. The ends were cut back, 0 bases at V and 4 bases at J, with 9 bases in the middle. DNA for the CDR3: TGTGCCAGCTCACCACCCTCCGGGAGCTATGGCTACACCTTC. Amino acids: CASSPPSGSYGYTF.

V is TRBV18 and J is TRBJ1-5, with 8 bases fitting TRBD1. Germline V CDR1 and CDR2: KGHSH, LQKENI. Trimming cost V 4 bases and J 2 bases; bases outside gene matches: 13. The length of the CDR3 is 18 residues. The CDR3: CASSRMDRDWGGNQPQHF. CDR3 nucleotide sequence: TGTGCCAGCTCACGTATGGACAGGGATTGGGGGGGCAATCAGCCCCAGCATTTT.

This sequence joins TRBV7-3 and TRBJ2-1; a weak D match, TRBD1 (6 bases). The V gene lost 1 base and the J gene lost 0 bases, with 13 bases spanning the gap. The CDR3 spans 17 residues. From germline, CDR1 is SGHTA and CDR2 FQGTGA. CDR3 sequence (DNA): TGTGCCAGCAGCTTAATTCGGGGCAGGGGCTCCTACAATGAGCAGTTCTTC. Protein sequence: CASSLIRGRGSYNEQFF.

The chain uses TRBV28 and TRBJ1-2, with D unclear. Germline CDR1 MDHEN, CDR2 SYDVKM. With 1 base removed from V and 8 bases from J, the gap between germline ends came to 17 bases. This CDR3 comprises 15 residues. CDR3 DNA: TGTGCCAGCAGTTTATTAGCCCGGCTCGGAGGGGGCTACACCTTC. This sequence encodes CASSLLARLGGGYTF.

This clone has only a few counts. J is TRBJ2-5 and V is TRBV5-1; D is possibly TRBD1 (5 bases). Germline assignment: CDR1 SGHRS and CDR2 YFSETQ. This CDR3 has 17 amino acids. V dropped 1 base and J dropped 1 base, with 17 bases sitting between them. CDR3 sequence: CASSLFPQGLRQETQYF. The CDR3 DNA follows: TGCGCCAGCAGCTTGTTTCCCCAGGGCCTTCGCCAAGAGACCCAGTACTTC.

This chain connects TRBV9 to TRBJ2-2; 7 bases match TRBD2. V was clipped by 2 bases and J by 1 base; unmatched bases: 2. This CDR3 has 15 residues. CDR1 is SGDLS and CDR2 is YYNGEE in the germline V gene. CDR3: CASSVGGVNTGELFF. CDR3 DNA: TGTGCCAGCAGCGTTGGGGGGGTGAACACCGGGGAGCTGTTTTTT.

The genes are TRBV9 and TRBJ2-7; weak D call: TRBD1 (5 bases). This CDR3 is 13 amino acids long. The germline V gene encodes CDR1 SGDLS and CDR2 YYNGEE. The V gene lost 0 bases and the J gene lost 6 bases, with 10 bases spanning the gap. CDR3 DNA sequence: TGTGCCAGCAGCGTAGGGTCAGGGCGCGAGCAGTACTTC. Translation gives CASSVGSGREQYF. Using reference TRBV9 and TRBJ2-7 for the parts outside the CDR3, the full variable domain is DSGVTQTPKHLITATGQRVTLRCSPRSGDLSVYWYQQSLDQGLQFLIQYYNGEERAKGNILERFSAQQFPDLHSELNLSSLELGDSALYFCASSVGSGREQYFGPGTRLTVT.

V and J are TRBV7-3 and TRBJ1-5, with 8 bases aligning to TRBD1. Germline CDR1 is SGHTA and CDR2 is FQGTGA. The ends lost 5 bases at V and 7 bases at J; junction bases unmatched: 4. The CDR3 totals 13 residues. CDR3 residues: CASSLDREQPQHF. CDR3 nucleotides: TGTGCCAGCAGCCTGGACAGGGAACAGCCCCAGCATTTT. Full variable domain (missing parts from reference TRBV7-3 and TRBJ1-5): GAGVSQTPSNKVTEKGKYVELRCDPISGHTALYWYRQSLGQGPEFLIYFQGTGAADDSGLPNDRFFAVRPEGSVSTLKIQRTERGDSAVYLCASSLDREQPQHFGDGTRLSIL.

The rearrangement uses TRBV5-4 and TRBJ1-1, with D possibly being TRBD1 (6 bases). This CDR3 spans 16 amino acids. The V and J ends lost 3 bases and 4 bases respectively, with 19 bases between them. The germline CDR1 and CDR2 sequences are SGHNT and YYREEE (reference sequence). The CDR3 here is CASSSWETGRGTEAFF. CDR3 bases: TGTGCCAGCAGCTCTTGGGAGACAGGAAGGGGCACTGAAGCTTTCTTT. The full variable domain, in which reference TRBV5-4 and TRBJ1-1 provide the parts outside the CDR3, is ETGVTQSPTHLIKTRGQQVTLRCSSQSGHNTVSWYQQALGQGPQFIFQYYREEENGRGNFPPRFSGLQFPNYSSELNVNALELDDSALYLCASSSWETGRGTEAFFGQGTRLTVV.

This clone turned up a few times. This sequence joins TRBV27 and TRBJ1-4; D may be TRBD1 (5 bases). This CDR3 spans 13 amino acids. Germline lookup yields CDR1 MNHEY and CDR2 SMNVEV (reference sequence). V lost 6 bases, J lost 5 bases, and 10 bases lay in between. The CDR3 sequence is CASSDSANEKLFF. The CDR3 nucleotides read TGTGCCAGCAGCGACAGCGCCAATGAAAAACTGTTTTTT.

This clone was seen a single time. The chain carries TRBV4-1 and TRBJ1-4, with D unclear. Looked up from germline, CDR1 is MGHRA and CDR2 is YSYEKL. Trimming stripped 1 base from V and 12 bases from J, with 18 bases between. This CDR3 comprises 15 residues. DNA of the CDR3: TGCGCCAGCAGCCAAGTGCGGCCCGTTCGGGGTGAACTGTTTTTT. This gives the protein CASSQVRPVRGELFF.

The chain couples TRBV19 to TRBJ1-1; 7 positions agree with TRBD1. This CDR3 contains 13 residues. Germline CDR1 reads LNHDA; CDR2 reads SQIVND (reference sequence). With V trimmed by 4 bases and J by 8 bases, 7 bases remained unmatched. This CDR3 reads CASSKEGQSEAFF. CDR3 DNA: TGTGCCAGTAGTAAAGAGGGACAGTCAGAAGCTTTCTTT. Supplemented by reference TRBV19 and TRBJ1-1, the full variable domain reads DGGITQSPKYLFRKEGQNVTLSCEQNLNHDAMYWYRQDPGQGLRLIYYSQIVNDFQKGDIAEGYSVSREKKESFPLTVTSAQKNPTAFYLCASSKEGQSEAFFGQGTRLTVV.

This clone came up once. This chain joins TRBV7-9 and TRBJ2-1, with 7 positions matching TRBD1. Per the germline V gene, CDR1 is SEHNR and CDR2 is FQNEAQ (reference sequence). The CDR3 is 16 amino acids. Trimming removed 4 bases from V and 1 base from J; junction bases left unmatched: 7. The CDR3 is CASSSRQGTSYNEQFF. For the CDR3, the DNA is TGTGCCAGCAGCTCAAGACAGGGTACGTCCTACAATGAGCAGTTCTTC.

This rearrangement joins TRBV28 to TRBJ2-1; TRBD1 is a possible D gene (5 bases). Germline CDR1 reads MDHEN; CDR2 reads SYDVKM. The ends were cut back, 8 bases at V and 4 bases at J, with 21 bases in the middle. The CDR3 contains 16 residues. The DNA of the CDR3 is TGTGCCAGCCCCACCACCTCGGACACCAAGTACAATGAGCAGTTCTTC. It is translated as CASPTTSDTKYNEQFF.